This T cell receptor beta chain emerged from a study of T cells after yellow fever vaccination. 5'RACE template switching produced TCR cDNA carrying a universal primer site and UMIs. TCRdb used MiXCR to reprocess the 5' RACE reads, holding one entry per CDR3 protein. The sample includes a few hundred thousand distinct CDR3 sequences, 7.5% to 9.5% of them seen just once. The sequence came from a man aged 18 to 30 who received the YFV17D yellow fever vaccine. This specimen was CD4+ T cells sorted from PBMCs, taken 5 days after the yellow fever booster vaccination.

The chain's CDR3 is CASRRNQGAYEKLFF. The CDR3 DNA follows: TGTGCCAGCAGGAGGAACCAGGGGGCGTATGAAAAACTGTTTTTT. The V call is TRBV5-5, the J call TRBJ1-4; 8 nucleotides align to TRBD1. The J segment lost 6 bases and the V segment lost 5 bases, leaving 9 bases of the junction unmatched. This CDR3 comprises 15 residues. The germline V gene has CDR1 SGHKS and CDR2 YYEKEE (reference sequence).